This passage covers 20 T cell receptor beta chains from one sample sequenced in a study of spatial heterogeneity in lung cancer. TCRdb re-analysed the 5' RACE reads in MiXCR, keeping a single row per CDR3 protein. Among over 75,000 distinct CDR3 sequences, more than 15% were seen once, and the ten largest hold 5% to 7.5%. Time point indicated: sample taken at primary tumor resection. Tumor, nontumor lung or frozen PBMC supplied whole RNA that was sequenced unsorted. The specimen was PBMCs, collected at surgery. These receptors were collected from a male donor with early-stage non-small cell lung cancer.

This clonotype was observed many times. V and J are TRBV10-3 and TRBJ1-4; 7 nucleotides line up with TRBD1. Germline trimming cut 3 bases from V and 8 bases from J; bases unmatched to any gene: 3. The CDR3 extends over 13 amino acids. Looked up from germline, CDR1 is ENHRY and CDR2 is SYGVKD. This CDR3 reads CAISEGGQEKLFF. In DNA form, the CDR3 reads TGTGCCATCAGTGAAGGGGGACAGGAAAAACTGTTTTTT.

This rearrangement joins TRBV25-1 to TRBJ2-7; TRBD2 might be the D (7 bases). V lost 6 bases and J lost 0, with 15 bases in between. Germline V gene sequence: CDR1 MGHDK, CDR2 SYGVNS. CDR3 size: 15 residues. CDR3 in amino acids: CASRPAGQASYEQYF. The CDR3 DNA reads TGTGCCAGCAGGCCAGCGGGACAAGCCTCCTACGAGCAGTACTTC.

The chain has TRBV11-3 and TRBJ2-1; no clear D gene. The CDR3 sequence is 13 residues long. Germline loops: CDR1 SGHNT, CDR2 YENEEA. Trimming took 6 bases from V and 6 from J, leaving 12 bases between them. CDR3 amino acids: CASRPQTGNEQFF. The CDR3 nucleotides are TGTGCCAGCAGACCACAGACGGGCAATGAGCAGTTCTTC.

This clonotype was counted a few times. This chain uses TRBV24-1 with TRBJ2-5, with 7 bases matching TRBD1. With 5 bases clipped from V and 1 base from J, the junction kept 9 bases outside the gene matches. The germline CDR1 and CDR2 sequences are KGHDR and SFDVKD. The CDR3 length is 16 residues. This chain's CDR3 is CATSGPDGQAQETQYF. CDR3 nucleotide sequence: TGTGCCACCAGTGGCCCGGACGGACAGGCCCAAGAGACCCAGTACTTC.

The chain has TRBV21-1 and TRBJ2-5; the table calls TRBD1, which could not be checked here. TRBV21-1 is a pseudogene. This CDR3 has 15 amino acids. CDR3 amino acids: CASIPPAGQGVTQYF. The DNA of the CDR3 is TGTGCCAGCATCCCCCCTGCGGGGCAGGGGGTGACCCAGTACTTC.

This clonotype has only a few counts. The genes are TRBV4-3 and TRBJ1-1; 7 bases are shared with TRBD1. Trimming removed 6 bases from V and 4 bases from J; junction bases left unmatched: 5. CDR1 is LGHNA, CDR2 YSLEER, per germline. This CDR3 spans 13 amino acids. The DNA of the CDR3 is TGCGCCAGCAGTACAGACAGGGCCACTGAAGCTTTCTTT. Its translation: CASSTDRATEAFF.

This clonotype was counted ten times or more. The gene calls are TRBV28 and TRBJ2-7, with D unresolved. V was shortened by 5 bases and J by 4 bases, with 6 bases between the two germline ends. There are 11 residues in the CDR3. Germline loops: CDR1 MDHEN, CDR2 SYDVKM. This chain's CDR3 is CASSAYYEQYF. DNA for the CDR3: TGTGCCAGCAGTGCATATTACGAGCAGTACTTC. Based on the CDR3 plus reference TRBV28 and TRBJ2-7, the full variable domain is DVKVTQSSRYLVKRTGEKVFLECVQDMDHENMFWYRQDPGLGLRLIYFSYDVKMKEKGDIPEGYSVSREKKERFSLILESASTNQTSMYLCASSAYYEQYFGPGTRLTVT.

This clonotype was observed a handful of times. The rearrangement joins TRBV20-1 to TRBJ1-5; TRBD1 matches 9 bases. CDR3 length: 18 residues. Germline CDR1 is DFQATT and CDR2 is SNEGSKA (reference sequence). The V and J ends lost 3 bases and 2 bases, in that order; junction bases with no gene match: 14. CDR3 sequence: CSASPRDRVSAGNQPQHF. DNA for the CDR3: TGCAGTGCTAGCCCCCGGGACAGGGTCTCGGCAGGCAATCAGCCCCAGCATTTT.

This clonotype has only a few counts. The rearrangement joins TRBV19 to TRBJ2-3, with TRBD2 as a possible D gene (5 bases). The V end was cut by 0 bases, the J end by 1 base, with 8 bases between. This CDR3 is 15 amino acids long. Germline loops: CDR1 LNHDA, CDR2 SQIVND (reference sequence). The CDR3 region is CASSIDLARTDTQYF. The DNA of the CDR3 is TGTGCCAGTAGTATAGATCTAGCCCGCACAGATACGCAGTATTTT.

This clonotype was counted at least ten times. CDR3 region: CASTLTGTAGQYF. The CDR3 DNA follows: TGTGCCAGCACCCTGACAGGAACGGCCGGGCAGTACTTC. The genes are TRBV12-3 or TRBV12-4 and TRBJ2-7, with D perhaps matching TRBD1 (6 bases). This CDR3 has 13 residues. Trimming cost V 7 bases and J 9 bases, with 19 bases left between them.

This clonotype was observed a few times. The chain couples TRBV7-9 to TRBJ2-3; 8 nucleotides line up with TRBD2. Germline lookup yields CDR1 SEHNR and CDR2 FQNEAQ (reference sequence). The CDR3 is 15 residues long. J gave up 1 base and V 0 bases, and 0 bases lay outside the gene matches. CDR3 DNA: TGTGCCAGCAGCTTAGCGACTAGCGGCACAGATACGCAGTATTTT. It codes for CASSLATSGTDTQYF. Full variable domain (rest looked up from reference TRBV7-9 and TRBJ2-3): DTGVSQNPRHKITKRGQNVTFRCDPISEHNRLYWYRQTLGQGPEFLTYFQNEAQLEKSRLLSDRFSAERPKGSFSTLEIQRTEQGDSAMYLCASSLATSGTDTQYFGPGTRLTVL.

J is TRBJ2-7 and V is TRBV15, with 14 bases matching TRBD2. The germline CDR1 and CDR2 sequences are LNHNV and YYDKDF (reference sequence). This CDR3 has 16 residues. Losses at the gene ends were 3 bases for V and 4 bases for J; bases not matched to a gene: 5. In DNA form, the CDR3 reads TGTGCCACCAGCAGGGGAGGGACTAGCGGGAGTTACGAGCAGTACTTC. It specifies CATSRGGTSGSYEQYF. Full variable domain (outside the CDR3, taken from reference TRBV15 and TRBJ2-7): DAMVIQNPRYQVTQFGKPVTLSCSQTLNHNVMYWYQQKSSQAPKLLFHYYDKDFNNEADTPDNFQSRRPNTSFCFLDIRSPGLGDTAMYLCATSRGGTSGSYEQYFGPGTRLTVT.

The chain has TRBV12-2 and TRBJ1-2. TRBV12-2 constitutes a pseudogene. CDR3 size: 16 residues. In DNA form, the CDR3 reads TGTGCAAGTCGCTTGTACGGCCGGACAGATAACTATGGCTACACCTTC. As protein: CASRLYGRTDNYGYTF.

V is TRBV19 and J is TRBJ2-1, with D possibly called TRBD1 or TRBD2 (5 bases each). Germline values: CDR1 LNHDA, CDR2 SQIVND (reference sequence). Trimming took 5 bases from V and 0 from J, leaving 14 bases between them. This CDR3 region has 16 residues. CDR3 region: CASSPGTFSSYNEQFF. As DNA, the CDR3 is TGTGCCAGTAGTCCCGGGACGTTCAGCTCCTACAATGAGCAGTTCTTC.

This rearrangement joins TRBV4-2 to TRBJ2-6; D gene unclear. The CDR3 spans 15 residues. Per germline, CDR1 LGHNA and CDR2 YNFKEQ. The V gene lost 3 bases and the J gene lost 1 base, with 7 bases spanning the gap. CDR3 nucleotide sequence: TGTGCCAGCAGCCAGGAAAGTTCTGGGGCCAACGTCCTGACTTTC. It specifies CASSQESSGANVLTF.

This chain uses TRBV9 with TRBJ2-1; either TRBD1 or TRBD2 may supply D (6 bases each). Germline loops: CDR1 SGDLS, CDR2 YYNGEE. V lost 5 bases to trimming and J lost 0 bases, with 15 bases between them. The CDR3 has 16 residues. Here the CDR3 DNA reads TGTGCCAGCAGGGGGGGCTATCCTAGCTCCTACAATGAGCAGTTCTTC. Protein sequence: CASRGGYPSSYNEQFF.

This clonotype showed up just a few times. This chain links TRBV30 with TRBJ2-5, with TRBD2 identical over 8 bases. The V gene's germline CDR1 is GTSNPN and CDR2 SVGIG (reference sequence). CDR3 length equals 17 residues. With V trimmed by 0 bases and J by 4 bases, 13 bases remained unmatched. CDR3 in amino acids: CAWSVQGGGRRGETQYF. CDR3 nucleotides: TGTGCCTGGAGTGTACAAGGAGGCGGGAGGCGAGGAGAGACCCAGTACTTC.

This rearrangement joins TRBV29-1 to TRBJ2-2; D is ambiguous. CDR1 is SQVTM and CDR2 is ANQGSEA in the germline V gene. The CDR3 contains 15 residues. The germline V and J ends were trimmed by 0 bases and 0 bases, with 8 bases remaining between them. CDR3 residues: CSVEDLAANTGELFF. CDR3 nucleotides: TGCAGCGTTGAAGATCTGGCAGCGAACACCGGGGAGCTGTTTTTT.

This chain connects TRBV10-3 to TRBJ1-1; D may be TRBD1 (5 bases). The CDR3 is 14 residues long. Trimming took off 0 bases at V and 5 bases at J, with 10 bases between the two ends. The V gene's germline CDR1 is ENHRY and CDR2 SYGVKD. The CDR3 coding sequence is TGTGCCATCAGTGAGTCCTCAGGGAGTACTGAAGCTTTCTTT. Translation: CAISESSGSTEAFF.

This sequence joins TRBV12-3 or TRBV12-4 and TRBJ2-2; D is uncertain. The ends were cut back, 8 bases at V and 7 bases at J, with 14 bases in the middle. CDR3 length equals 13 residues. CDR3 in amino acids: CASARAVGGELFF. CDR3 DNA sequence: TGTGCCAGCGCTCGGGCCGTCGGCGGGGAGCTGTTTTTT.